The clone carrying this T cell receptor (beta chain) was detected ten times or more. Arm-PCR of CDR3 regions and iRepertoire HTBI primers were the basis on which TCR beta libraries were built. Each CDR3 protein gets one entry after TCRdb re-called the multiplex PCR reads with MiXCR. The table records about half a million distinct CDR3 sequences, around a fifth of them present only once. The sample is drawn from a study of regulatory T cells in long-lasting Graves disease. This sample's time point: persistent/refractory GD, antithyroid drugs over 5 years with positive TRAb. The TCR library was made from RNA that had been extracted from PBMCs in TRIzol. The sample here was peripheral blood mononuclear cells (PBMCs), taken when the disease was refractory, from a patient treated with antithyroid drugs. The clonotype originates from a female donor with Graves disease.

DNA of the CDR3: TGTGCCAGCAGCCCCAGACAGTCCGACACTGAAGCTTTCTTT. Its protein product is CASSPRQSDTEAFF. The rearrangement links TRBV11-3 to TRBJ1-1; perhaps TRBD1 as D (5 bases). Germline V gene lookup returns CDR1 SGHNT and CDR2 YENEEA. The CDR3 has 14 amino acids. Trimming left V 5 bases short and J 3 bases short, with 13 bases between.